The 24 T cell receptor beta chains reported below all come from one sample, sequenced in a study of beta chain features in type 1 diabetes (dated by TCRdb to the late 2010s). Receptors were amplified or captured by the immunoSEQ multiplex PCR assay. All of the isolated RNA was reverse transcribed with the High Capacity cDNA Reverse Transcription Kit, so expressed TCRB transcripts were sequenced. This is the immuneACCESS table as TCRdb keeps it, with only in-frame sequences that have V and J called. A part of the clones is gone; compared with another copy, unresolved V genes explain less than half, and the rest is unexplained. The sample profile shows a few hundred thousand clones; over 7.5% of them were found once. The top ten clonotypes cover 0.034% of the sample. Source material: naive CD4+ T cells from blood. The cell subset or site label corresponds to: true naive CD4+ T cells. The source of these receptors is a woman under 30 in good health.

This clone was seen more than once but under ten times. CDR3 nucleotide sequence: TGTGCCAGCAGCCAATACAGGGTTGGGTATAGCGGCTACACCTTC. The encoded protein is CASSQYRVGYSGYTF. J is TRBJ1-2 and V is TRBV28; D is perhaps TRBD1 (6 bases). This CDR3 contains 15 residues. CDR1 MDHEN and CDR2 SYDVKM come from the germline V gene. The V end was cut by 6 bases, the J end by 8 bases, with 22 bases between.

J is TRBJ2-2 and V is TRBV7-9; a possible D gene is TRBD1 (6 bases). The CDR3 is made up of 15 amino acids. CDR1 SEHNR and CDR2 FQNEAQ come from the germline V gene (reference sequence). V was trimmed by 5 bases and J by 4 bases, leaving 14 bases between them. The CDR3 DNA follows: TGTGCCAGCAGCCCTCGGCTAGGGGGCACCGGGGAGCTGTTTTTT. Translating gives CASSPRLGGTGELFF.

This clone was seen more than once but under ten times. This rearrangement joins TRBV20-1 to TRBJ2-5; D is perhaps TRBD2 (6 bases). This CDR3 is 11 amino acids long. V was clipped by 5 bases and J by 5 bases, with 9 bases between them. The V gene's germline CDR1 is DFQATT and CDR2 SNEGSKA (reference sequence). This CDR3 reads CSAQGLETQYF. CDR3 nucleotide sequence: TGCAGTGCTCAGGGACTGGAGACCCAGTACTTC.

This clone was detected a few times. The rearrangement joins TRBV19 to TRBJ1-2, with D possibly being TRBD1 (5 bases). Looked up from germline, CDR1 is LNHDA and CDR2 is SQIVND (reference sequence). The V and J ends lost 5 bases and 1 base respectively, with 14 bases between them. CDR3 length equals 15 residues. The CDR3 DNA reads as TGTGCCAGTAGTGTTCCGGGACTGAATAACTATGGCTACACCTTC. This gives the protein CASSVPGLNNYGYTF.

This clone was picked up a small number of times. V gene TRBV2 combines with J gene TRBJ2-5; a possible D gene is TRBD1 (6 bases). The germline V gene encodes CDR1 SNHLY and CDR2 FYNNEI. The CDR3 runs to 13 residues. V lost 6 bases, J lost 4 bases, and 12 bases lay in between. In nucleotides, the CDR3 is TGTGCCAGCAGCGCCGAGACAGGAGAGACCCAGTACTTC. It is translated as CASSAETGETQYF. The whole variable domain, filled in from reference TRBV2 and TRBJ2-5, reads EPEVTQTPSHQVTQMGQEVILRCVPISNHLYFYWYRQILGQKVEFLVSFYNNEISEKSEIFDDQFSVERPDGSNFTLKIRSTKLEDSAMYFCASSAETGETQYFGPGTRLLVL.

Turning to this clone: Compared with germline, one end of the junction differs, possibly owing to a read error. The chain has TRBV28 and TRBJ2-7, with D possibly matching TRBD1 (5 bases). From germline, CDR1 is MDHEN and CDR2 SYDVKM. This CDR3 is built from 12 residues. CDR3 coding DNA: TGTGCCAGCAGTGTATGGACACGTGAGCAGTACTTC. Its protein product is CASSVWTREQYF. The full variable domain, rest sourced from reference TRBV28 and TRBJ2-7, is DVKVTQSSRYLVKRTGEKVFLECVQDMDHENMFWYRQDPGLGLRLIYFSYDVKMKEKGDIPEGYSVSREKKERFSLILESASTNQTSMYLCASSVWTREQYFGPGTRLTVT.

This rearrangement joins TRBV5-1 to TRBJ2-2, with 16 bases that match TRBD2. Trimming took 4 bases from V and 5 from J; bases not matched to a gene: 11. The V gene's germline CDR1 is SGHRS and CDR2 YFSETQ. The CDR3 is 19 amino acids. The CDR3 DNA reads TGCGCCAGCAGCCCGAGGGGACTAGCGGGAGGGCCGTGGACCGGGGAGCTGTTTTTT. It is translated as CASSPRGLAGGPWTGELFF.

CDR3 in amino acids: CATSRGGNGDGTQYF. In DNA form, the CDR3 reads TGTGCCACCAGCAGAGGCGGGAATGGGGACGGTACGCAGTATTTT. The genes are TRBV15 and TRBJ2-3; TRBD2 might be the D (6 bases). Trimming took 1 base from V and 8 from J, leaving 16 bases between them. From germline, CDR1 is LNHNV and CDR2 YYDKDF (reference sequence). The CDR3 covers 15 residues.

The chain couples TRBV10-3 to TRBJ1-1; D may be TRBD1 (6 bases). The CDR3 extends over 13 amino acids. V was pared by 6 bases and J by 1 base, with 9 bases between. CDR1 is ENHRY and CDR2 is SYGVKD in the germline V gene. CDR3 nucleotides: TGTGCCATCAGCGGGACACAGAACACTGAAGCTTTCTTT. This codes for CAISGTQNTEAFF.

This clone was counted between two and nine times. The V and J genes are TRBV10-3 and TRBJ1-1, with TRBD1 as a possible D gene (6 bases). CDR1 is ENHRY, CDR2 SYGVKD, per germline. The CDR3 spans 14 residues. V dropped 4 bases and J dropped 1 base, with 10 bases sitting between them. The CDR3 reads CAISAGQSNTEAFF. CDR3 coding DNA: TGTGCCATCAGTGCGGGACAATCGAACACTGAAGCTTTCTTT.

The chain combines TRBV29-1 with TRBJ1-1; D possibly corresponds to TRBD1 (6 bases). The CDR3 covers 13 residues. The V end lost 5 bases, the J end lost 0 bases, and 10 bases lay between the germline ends. Germline assignment: CDR1 SQVTM and CDR2 ANQGSEA. The CDR3 protein is CSVQGQMNTEAFF. The CDR3 bases are TGCAGCGTTCAGGGGCAAATGAACACTGAAGCTTTCTTT.

J is TRBJ2-5 and V is TRBV11-2; D may be TRBD2 (5 bases). The CDR3 loop spans 15 amino acids. Germline assignment: CDR1 SGHAT and CDR2 FQNNGV. Trimming shortened V by 0 bases and J by 1 base, and 9 bases separated the two germline ends. CDR3 protein: CASSLEGRVQETQYF. The CDR3 DNA is TGTGCCAGCAGCTTAGAAGGGCGGGTCCAAGAGACCCAGTACTTC. The complete variable domain, with remaining parts taken from reference TRBV11-2 and TRBJ2-5, reads EAGVAQSPRYKIIEKRQSVAFWCNPISGHATLYWYQQILGQGPKLLIQFQNNGVVDDSQLPKDRFSAERLKGVDSTLKIQPAKLEDSAVYLCASSLEGRVQETQYFGPGTRLLVL.

This clone was counted between two and nine times. Different DNA sequences within this sample yield the same CDR3. The chain recombines TRBV5-1 with TRBJ2-1; 8 nucleotides agree with TRBD2. The germline CDR1 and CDR2 sequences are SGHRS and YFSETQ. The CDR3 is 15 residues long. After removal of 0 bases from V and 4 bases from J, the junction contained 3 bases not matched to a gene. The CDR3 loop is CASSLAGGAYNEQFF. CDR3 in DNA: TGCGCCAGCAGCTTGGCCGGGGGGGCATACAATGAGCAGTTCTTC.

This rearrangement joins TRBV15 to TRBJ1-2, with D perhaps matching TRBD1 (5 bases). The CDR3 is 14 residues long. V was pared by 0 bases and J by 8 bases, with 13 bases between. The germline V gene has CDR1 LNHNV and CDR2 YYDKDF (reference sequence). Written as DNA, the CDR3 is TGTGCCACCAGCAGAGAAGGCAGCTCAGGGGGCTACACCTTC. It translates to CATSREGSSGGYTF.

V usage is TRBV5-1 and J usage is TRBJ2-7; D gene unclear. The germline CDR1 and CDR2 sequences are SGHRS and YFSETQ. V was shortened by 0 bases and J by 3 bases, with 7 bases between the two germline ends. This CDR3 contains 13 residues. This CDR3 reads CASSLGPGYEQYF. CDR3 DNA: TGCGCCAGCAGCTTGGGACCAGGCTACGAGCAGTACTTC.

This clone was seen ten or more times. CDR3 residues: CASSQETGRETQYF. In nucleotides, the CDR3 is TGCGCCAGCAGCCAGGAGACAGGGCGGGAGACCCAGTACTTC. The rearrangement links TRBV4-1 to TRBJ2-5; 7 positions agree with TRBD1. J gave up 5 bases and V 3 bases, and 6 bases lay outside the gene matches. Germline loops: CDR1 MGHRA, CDR2 YSYEKL. This CDR3 spans 14 amino acids.

The chain carries TRBV23-1 and TRBJ2-7; 8 bases match TRBD1. Being an ORF, TRBV23-1 has a function that is uncertain. V lost 7 bases to trimming and J lost 5 bases; unmatched junction nucleotides: 25. CDR3 length equals 19 residues. The CDR3 is CASTPTKTQGEVEWDEQYF. CDR3 coding DNA: TGCGCCAGCACCCCAACGAAAACACAGGGGGAGGTTGAGTGGGACGAGCAGTACTTC.

About this clone: Other DNA sequences of this sample code for an identical CDR3. The chain recombines TRBV9 with TRBJ1-1, with D tentatively TRBD1 (5 bases). Deletions cut 0 bases from V and 0 bases from J, with 6 bases between. Germline V CDR1 and CDR2: SGDLS, YYNGEE. CDR3 length: 14 amino acids. The CDR3 here is CASSVAGMNTEAFF. CDR3 sequence (DNA): TGTGCCAGCAGCGTAGCAGGGATGAACACTGAAGCTTTCTTT.

The chain is built from TRBV7-2 and TRBJ2-7; D is possibly TRBD2 (6 bases). V was cut by 5 bases and J by 7 bases, with 15 bases left in between. The germline gives CDR1 SGHTA, CDR2 FQGNSA. The CDR3 covers 13 residues. This CDR3 is CASSLGGRGEQYF. In nucleotides, the CDR3 is TGTGCCAGCAGCCTCGGGGGACGAGGGGAGCAGTACTTC.

The rearrangement links TRBV2 to TRBJ1-5; 8 nucleotides align to TRBD1. CDR1 is SNHLY and CDR2 is FYNNEI in the germline V gene. Trimming removed 4 bases from V and 5 bases from J; junction bases left unmatched: 7. This CDR3 is built from 15 residues. CDR3 residues: CASSVIGQGDQPQHF. In nucleotides, the CDR3 is TGTGCCAGCAGTGTTATTGGACAGGGCGATCAGCCCCAGCATTTT.

In its sample, this clone was seen a few times. The chain employs TRBV10-3 and TRBJ1-1, with a possible D match to TRBD1 (5 bases). Trimming took 10 bases from V and 0 from J, leaving 15 bases between them. CDR3 length equals 14 residues. Germline V gene data show CDR1 as ENHRY and CDR2 as SYGVKD. The CDR3 protein is CASAQTVLNTEAFF. The CDR3, as DNA: TGTGCCAGCGCACAGACAGTGTTGAACACTGAAGCTTTCTTT.

V usage is TRBV6-9 and J usage is TRBJ1-3; TRBD1 aligns across 9 bases. V dropped 3 bases and J dropped 2; count of bases not matched to a gene: 8. Germline V gives CDR1 MNHGY, CDR2 SVAAGI. CDR3 length: 17 residues. This CDR3 reads CASSYGQGPTPGNTIYF. The CDR3 DNA is TGTGCCAGCAGTTACGGACAGGGGCCCACTCCTGGAAACACCATATATTTT.

This clone was recorded a few times. This sequence joins TRBV11-2 and TRBJ1-5, with D possibly TRBD1 on 5 matching bases. V was clipped by 5 bases and J by 7 bases, with 12 bases between them. The CDR3 runs 13 residues. Germline CDR1 is SGHAT and CDR2 is FQNNGV. CDR3 nucleotide sequence: TGTGCCAGCAGCAATCAGGGAGGACAGCCCCAGCATTTT. Protein product: CASSNQGGQPQHF.

The V call is TRBV10-3, the J call TRBJ2-1; 12 bases match TRBD2. The V and J ends lost 2 bases and 2 bases, in that order; junction bases with no gene match: 4. Germline CDR1 reads ENHRY; CDR2 reads SYGVKD. This CDR3 contains 17 residues. The CDR3 DNA sequence: TGTGCCATCAGTGAGCCAGGACTAGCGGGACCCTACAATGAGCAGTTCTTC. Its translation: CAISEPGLAGPYNEQFF.